The 2 T cell receptor beta chains listed next were all sequenced from one sample in a study of T cell repertoires in cytomegalovirus infection. No antigens are known for them. MiXCR, applied by TCRdb to the reads, yields one record per CDR3 protein. The sample holds more than 65,000 distinct CDR3 sequences, roughly 44% seen once. The specimen comprised CD8+ T cells from cultured PBMCs, sampled from culture after CMV antigen stimulation. The receptors were sampled from a human donor in good health (CMV status not recorded). Some clones in this sample may be carry-over from other donors' samples.

The chain joins TRBV27 to TRBJ1-3; D ambiguous. V was pared by 0 bases and J by 2 bases, with 8 bases between. Germline V gives CDR1 MNHEY, CDR2 SMNVEV (reference sequence). CDR3 length: 15 residues. The CDR3 here is CASSLSPQPGNTIYF. DNA for the CDR3: TGTGCCAGCAGTTTATCCCCCCAGCCTGGAAACACCATATATTTT.

The sample holds a few counts of this clonotype. This chain links TRBV19 with TRBJ2-7; possibly TRBD2 for D (5 bases). Germline CDR1 is LNHDA and CDR2 is SQIVND (reference sequence). This CDR3 is 14 amino acids long. V dropped 6 bases and J dropped 0 bases, with 12 bases sitting between them. CDR3 region: CASSPLRGSYEQYF. CDR3 in DNA: TGTGCCAGTAGCCCCCTCCGGGGCTCCTACGAGCAGTACTTC.